Many counts were recorded for the clone carrying this TCR beta chain. Antigen: not known. Diagnoses rested on clinical symptoms, serum thyroxine and TRAb, thyroid ultrasound and orbital computed tomography. Fresh peripheral blood, under 13 ml, was the source of the PBMCs. This specimen belongs to a study of T cells in Graves' hyperthyroidism and ophthalmopathy. In the study overall: Before treatment of any kind, peripheral blood was taken at initial diagnosis.

Findings and caveats of the study: It was a median around 6 months before onset that the model predicted ophthalmopathy.

Researchers took RNA transcripts and amplified the TCR beta CDR3 regions from them. TCR CDR3 underwent first-round RT-PCR with the HTBI primer set. In TCRdb, the multiplex PCR reads were re-called with MiXCR into one record per CDR3 protein. The data hold hundreds of thousands of distinct CDR3 sequences, with less than 25% observed a single time. Material: blood. The sequence came from a man younger than 40 with Graves' ophthalmopathy.

CDR3 amino acids: CACSPGTGGYEQYF. The CDR3 nucleotides are TGTGCCTGCTCTCCCGGGACAGGGGGCTACGAGCAGTACTTC. The V call is TRBV30, the J call TRBJ2-7; 11 bases fit TRBD1. Losses at the gene ends were 6 bases for V and 3 bases for J; bases not matched to a gene: 7. Germline CDR1 reads GTSNPN; CDR2 reads SVGIG (reference sequence). This CDR3 comprises 14 residues.